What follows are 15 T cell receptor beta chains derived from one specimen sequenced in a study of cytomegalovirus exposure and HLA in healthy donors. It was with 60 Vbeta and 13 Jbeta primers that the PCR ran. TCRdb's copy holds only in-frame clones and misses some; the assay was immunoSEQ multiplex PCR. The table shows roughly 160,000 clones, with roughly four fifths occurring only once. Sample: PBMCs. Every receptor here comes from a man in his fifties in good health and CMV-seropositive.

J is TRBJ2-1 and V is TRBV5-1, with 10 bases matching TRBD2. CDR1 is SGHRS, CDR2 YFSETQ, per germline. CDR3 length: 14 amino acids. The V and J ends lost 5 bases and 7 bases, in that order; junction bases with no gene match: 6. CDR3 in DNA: TGCGCCAGCAGTCTCGGGACTAGCGTAAATGAGCAGTTCTTC. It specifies CASSLGTSVNEQFF.

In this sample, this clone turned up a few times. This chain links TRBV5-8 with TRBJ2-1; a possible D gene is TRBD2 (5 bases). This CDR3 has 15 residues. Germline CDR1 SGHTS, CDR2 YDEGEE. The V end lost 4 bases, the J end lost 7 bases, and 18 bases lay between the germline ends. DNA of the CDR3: TGTGCCAGCAGCCCGTTGACGGGGTGGATGAATGAGCAGTTCTTC. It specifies CASSPLTGWMNEQFF.

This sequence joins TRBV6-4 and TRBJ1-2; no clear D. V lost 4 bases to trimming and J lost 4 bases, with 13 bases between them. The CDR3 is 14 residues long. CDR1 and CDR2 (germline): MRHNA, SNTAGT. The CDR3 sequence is CASSAGQEGYGYTF. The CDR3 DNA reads TGTGCCAGCAGTGCCGGTCAGGAGGGCTATGGCTACACCTTC.

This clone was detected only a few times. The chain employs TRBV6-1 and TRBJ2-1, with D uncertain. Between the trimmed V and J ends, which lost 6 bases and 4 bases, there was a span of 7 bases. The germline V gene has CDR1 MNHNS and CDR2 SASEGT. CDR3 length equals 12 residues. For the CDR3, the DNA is TGTGCCAGCAGCTCACAGTACAATGAGCAGTTCTTC. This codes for CASSSQYNEQFF.

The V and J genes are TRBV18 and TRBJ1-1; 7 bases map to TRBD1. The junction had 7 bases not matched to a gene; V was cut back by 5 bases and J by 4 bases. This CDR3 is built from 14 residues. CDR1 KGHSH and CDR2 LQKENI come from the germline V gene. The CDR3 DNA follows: TGTGCCAGCTCAGCCGACAGGGATGGCACTGAAGCTTTCTTT. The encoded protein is CASSADRDGTEAFF.

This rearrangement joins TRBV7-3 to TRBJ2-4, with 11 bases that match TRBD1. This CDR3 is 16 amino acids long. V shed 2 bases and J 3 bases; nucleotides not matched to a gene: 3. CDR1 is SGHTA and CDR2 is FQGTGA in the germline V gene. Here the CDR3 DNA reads TGTGCCAGCAGCTTAGGACAGGGGGCCGACAAAAACATTCAGTACTTC. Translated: CASSLGQGADKNIQYF.

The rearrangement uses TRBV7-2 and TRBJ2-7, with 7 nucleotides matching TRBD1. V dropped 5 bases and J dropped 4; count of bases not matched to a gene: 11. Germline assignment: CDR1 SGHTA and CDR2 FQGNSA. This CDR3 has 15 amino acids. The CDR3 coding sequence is TGTGCCAGCAGCAATCCGGGACAGAAATTTTACGAGCAGTACTTC. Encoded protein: CASSNPGQKFYEQYF.

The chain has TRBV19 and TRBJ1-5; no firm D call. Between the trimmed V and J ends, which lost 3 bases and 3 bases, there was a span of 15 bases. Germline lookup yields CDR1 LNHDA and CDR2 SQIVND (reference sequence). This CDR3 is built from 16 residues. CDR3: CASSMSLGGVNQPQHF. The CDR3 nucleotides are TGTGCCAGTAGTATGTCCCTTGGCGGAGTCAATCAGCCCCAGCATTTT.

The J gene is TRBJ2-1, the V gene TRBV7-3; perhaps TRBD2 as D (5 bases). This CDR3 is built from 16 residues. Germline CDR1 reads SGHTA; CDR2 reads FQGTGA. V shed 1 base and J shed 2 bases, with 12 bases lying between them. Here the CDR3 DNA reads TGTGCCAGCAGCTTAAACGGGGATTGGGCCTACAATGAGCAGTTCTTC. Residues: CASSLNGDWAYNEQFF.

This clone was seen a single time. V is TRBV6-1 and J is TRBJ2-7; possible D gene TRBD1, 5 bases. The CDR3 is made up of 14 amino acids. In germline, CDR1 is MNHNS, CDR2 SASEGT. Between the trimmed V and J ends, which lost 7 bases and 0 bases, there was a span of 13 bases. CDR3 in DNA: TGTGCCAGCACTATACCAGGGTTCTCCTACGAGCAGTACTTC. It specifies CASTIPGFSYEQYF.

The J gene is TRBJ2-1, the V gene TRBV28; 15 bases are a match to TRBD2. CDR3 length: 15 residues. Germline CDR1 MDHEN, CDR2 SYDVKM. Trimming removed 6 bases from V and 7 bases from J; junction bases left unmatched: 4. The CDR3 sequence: CASRIGTSGRNEQFF. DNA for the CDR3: TGTGCCAGCAGGATCGGGACTAGCGGGAGGAATGAGCAGTTCTTC.

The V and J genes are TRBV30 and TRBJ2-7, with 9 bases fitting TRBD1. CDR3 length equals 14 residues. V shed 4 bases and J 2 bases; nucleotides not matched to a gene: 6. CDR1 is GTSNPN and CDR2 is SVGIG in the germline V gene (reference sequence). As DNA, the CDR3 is TGTGCCTGGAAAACGGACAGGGGCCCCTACGAGCAGTACTTC. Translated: CAWKTDRGPYEQYF.

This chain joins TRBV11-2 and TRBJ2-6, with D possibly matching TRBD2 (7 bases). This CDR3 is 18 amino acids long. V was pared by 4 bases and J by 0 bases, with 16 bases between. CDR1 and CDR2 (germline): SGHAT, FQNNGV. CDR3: CASSSMGGANSGANVLTF. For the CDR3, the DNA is TGTGCCAGCAGCTCGATGGGGGGGGCCAACTCTGGGGCCAACGTCCTGACTTTC. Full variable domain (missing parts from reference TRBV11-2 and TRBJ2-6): EAGVAQSPRYKIIEKRQSVAFWCNPISGHATLYWYQQILGQGPKLLIQFQNNGVVDDSQLPKDRFSAERLKGVDSTLKIQPAKLEDSAVYLCASSSMGGANSGANVLTFGAGSRLTVL.

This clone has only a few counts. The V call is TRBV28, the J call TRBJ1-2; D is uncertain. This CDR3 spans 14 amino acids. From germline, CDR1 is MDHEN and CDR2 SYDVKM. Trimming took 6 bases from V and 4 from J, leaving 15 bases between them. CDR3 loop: CASSLGWRAYGYTF. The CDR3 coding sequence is TGTGCCAGCAGCCTTGGGTGGCGGGCCTATGGCTACACCTTC.

The chain's CDR3 is CAWRVAGAGGELFF. CDR3 bases: TGTGCCTGGAGGGTAGCGGGGGCCGGGGGGGAGCTGTTTTTT. The chain uses TRBV30 and TRBJ2-2, with TRBD2 identical over 9 bases. The CDR3 sequence is 14 residues long. CDR1 is GTSNPN, CDR2 SVGIG, per germline (reference sequence). Trimming at V came to 3 bases and at J to 8 bases, leaving 7 bases not matched to a gene.